This TCR beta chain derives from a study of control samples from healthy donors and cancer patients. Per the germline V gene, CDR1 is SGHNT and CDR2 is YYREEE (reference sequence). CDR3 length: 13 amino acids. V was trimmed by 4 bases and J by 7 bases, leaving 14 bases between them. TCRdb's copy holds only in-frame clones and misses some; the assay was immunoSEQ multiplex PCR. The table has 150,000 to 200,000 clones, roughly 92% seen once; the top ten hold just over 1.4%. The sequence derives from a man aged 30 to 45 in good health. The V gene is TRBV5-4, the J gene TRBJ1-1, with D possibly matching TRBD1 (6 bases). The sequenced sample consisted of blood. This CDR3 is CASSLGAGVEAFF. The CDR3 coding sequence is TGTGCCAGCAGCCTCGGGGCAGGGGTTGAAGCTTTCTTT.